These 9 T cell receptor beta chains originate from one sample sequenced in a study of blood T cell repertoires in COVID-19. The table came from immunoSEQ multiplex PCR; TCRdb's copy has only in-frame clones and leaves some out. The table lists around 280,000 clones, 75% to 90% of them singletons, with about 2.2% in the top ten. The sequenced sample consisted of peripheral blood. The receptor source for this set is a woman in her forties or fifties who had recovered from COVID-19.

This rearrangement joins TRBV27 to TRBJ2-7; TRBD1 might be the D (6 bases). Germline V lookup: CDR1 MNHEY, CDR2 SMNVEV (reference sequence). V was shortened by 1 base and J by 0 bases, with 16 bases between the two germline ends. The CDR3 totals 17 residues. The chain's CDR3 is CASSLWRGGETSYEQYF. The CDR3 DNA follows: TGTGCCAGCAGTTTATGGCGAGGGGGAGAAACCTCCTACGAGCAGTACTTC.

The table lists this clone with a few counts. This sequence joins TRBV3-1 (or the pseudogene TRBV3-2) and TRBJ2-7; 9 nucleotides match TRBD1. Germline assignment: CDR1 LGHDT and CDR2 YNNKEL (reference sequence). The CDR3 has 15 amino acids. The V gene end was trimmed by 1 base and the J gene end by 7 bases; junction bases not matched to a gene: 8. CDR3 loop: CASSQGLDRGGEQYF. In DNA form, the CDR3 reads TGTGCCAGCAGCCAAGGCCTGGACAGGGGTGGGGAGCAGTACTTC.

The gene calls are TRBV7-9 and TRBJ2-7; a weak D match, TRBD1 (6 bases). V was shortened by 5 bases and J by 2 bases, with 10 bases between the two germline ends. CDR1 and CDR2 from the germline V gene are SEHNR and FQNEAQ (reference sequence). The CDR3 has 13 residues. This chain's CDR3 is CASSRDIAYEQYF. CDR3 DNA: TGTGCCAGCAGCCGGGACATCGCCTACGAGCAGTACTTC.

The V and J genes are TRBV28 and TRBJ1-2; TRBD1 aligns across 7 bases. CDR3 length: 12 amino acids. The ends lost 7 bases at V and 8 bases at J; junction bases unmatched: 7. Germline V lookup: CDR1 MDHEN, CDR2 SYDVKM. The CDR3 is CASNIQGRGYTF. For the CDR3, the DNA is TGTGCCAGCAATATACAGGGGAGGGGCTACACCTTC.

The chain combines TRBV5-1 with TRBJ2-1; D may be TRBD1 (6 bases). Trimming took off 4 bases at V and 0 bases at J, with 14 bases between the two ends. The CDR3 length is 16 residues. In germline, CDR1 is SGHRS, CDR2 YFSETQ. The CDR3 loop reads CASSPGHASSYNEQFF. The CDR3 DNA sequence: TGCGCCAGCAGCCCGGGACACGCCAGCTCCTACAATGAGCAGTTCTTC.

The chain combines TRBV7-8 with TRBJ2-3, with 11 bases matching TRBD1. The CDR3 runs 16 residues. Germline CDR1 SGHVS, CDR2 FQNEAQ. V shed 5 bases and J 5 bases; nucleotides not matched to a gene: 9. This CDR3 reads CASSPTPGTGGDTQYF. CDR3 in DNA: TGTGCCAGCAGCCCAACGCCCGGGACAGGGGGAGATACGCAGTATTTT.

The V call is TRBV19, the J call TRBJ2-7; tentatively, D is TRBD2 (5 bases). V gave up 3 bases and J gave up 2 bases, with 14 bases separating them. CDR3 length: 15 residues. The V gene's germline CDR1 is LNHDA and CDR2 SQIVND (reference sequence). Here the CDR3 DNA reads TGTGCCAGTAGTATGGCGTGGACTGCGCCCTACGAGCAGTACTTC. Translating it yields CASSMAWTAPYEQYF.

This clone was recorded only once. V is TRBV27 and J is TRBJ1-6; 7 nucleotides agree with TRBD1. In germline, CDR1 is MNHEY, CDR2 SMNVEV (reference sequence). V was clipped by 3 bases and J by 10 bases; unmatched bases: 12. This CDR3 has 16 amino acids. The CDR3 here is CASSFMTGIGGSPLHF. As DNA, the CDR3 is TGTGCCAGCAGTTTCATGACAGGGATTGGGGGGTCACCCCTCCACTTT.

This chain uses TRBV3-1 (or the pseudogene TRBV3-2) with TRBJ2-5, with 11 bases aligning to TRBD2. There are 14 residues in the CDR3. Germline V gene sequence: CDR1 LGHDT, CDR2 YNNKEL (reference sequence). The J segment lost 8 bases and the V segment lost 2 bases, leaving 4 bases of the junction unmatched. Here the CDR3 reads CASSQTSGSRTQYF. CDR3 nucleotides: TGTGCCAGCAGCCAAACTAGCGGGAGCCGAACCCAGTACTTC.